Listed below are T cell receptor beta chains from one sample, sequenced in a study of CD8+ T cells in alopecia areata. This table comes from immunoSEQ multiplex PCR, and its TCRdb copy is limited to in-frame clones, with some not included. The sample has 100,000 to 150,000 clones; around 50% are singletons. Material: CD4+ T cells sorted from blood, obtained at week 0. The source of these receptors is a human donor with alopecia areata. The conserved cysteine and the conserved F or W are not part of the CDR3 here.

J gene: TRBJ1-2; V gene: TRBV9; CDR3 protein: ASTGTGGGYT
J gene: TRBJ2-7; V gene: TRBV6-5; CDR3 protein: ASRGTSVTLEQY
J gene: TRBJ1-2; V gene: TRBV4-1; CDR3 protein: ASSQDTSNYGYT
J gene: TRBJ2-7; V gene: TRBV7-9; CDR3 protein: ASSTPGQGSSYEQY
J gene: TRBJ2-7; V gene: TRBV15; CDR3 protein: ATSRAGTGAYEQY
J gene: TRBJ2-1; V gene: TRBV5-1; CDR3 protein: ASSLAVFQGTAWLRLYNEQF
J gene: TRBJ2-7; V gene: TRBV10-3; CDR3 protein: AIGTSGSSYEQY
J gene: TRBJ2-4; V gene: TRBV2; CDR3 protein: ASSEWEGPGNIQY
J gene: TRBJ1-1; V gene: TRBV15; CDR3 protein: ATSNLQGTEAF
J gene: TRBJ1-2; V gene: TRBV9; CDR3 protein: ASSAAGTGGNYGYT
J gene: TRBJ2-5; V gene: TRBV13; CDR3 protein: ASTDGRVRETQY
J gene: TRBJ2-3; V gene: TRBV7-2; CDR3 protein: ASRRDGAPPPDTQY
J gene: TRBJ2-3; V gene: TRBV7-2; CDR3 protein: ASSLGQGYTDTQY
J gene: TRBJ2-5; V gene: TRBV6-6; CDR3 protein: ASSYSSETQY
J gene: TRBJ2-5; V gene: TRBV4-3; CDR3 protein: ASSQDRGGSETQY
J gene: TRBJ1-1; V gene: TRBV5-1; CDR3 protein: ASATGGSPNTEAF
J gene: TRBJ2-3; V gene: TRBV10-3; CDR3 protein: ATGGSSGSNADTQY
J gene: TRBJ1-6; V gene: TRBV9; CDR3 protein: ASSAPQNGAYNSPLH
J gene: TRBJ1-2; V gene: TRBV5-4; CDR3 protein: ASSPKEGTGGAYGYT
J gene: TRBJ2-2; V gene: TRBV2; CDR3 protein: ASSELSSLTGELF